The 28 T cell receptor beta chains below all came from one sample that was sequenced in a study of cytomegalovirus exposure and HLA in healthy donors. The primer mix had 60 Vbeta and 13 Jbeta primers. The method was immunoSEQ multiplex PCR; TCRdb's version includes in-frame clones alone and lacks a portion of them. The sample contains 200,000 to 250,000 clones, approximately 79% of which appear only once. The sequenced material came from PBMCs. Receptor source: a man aged 50 or older in good health and CMV-seronegative.

There are a few counts of this clone. This chain uses TRBV5-1 with TRBJ2-3, with 8 positions matching TRBD1. Germline V gene lookup returns CDR1 SGHRS and CDR2 YFSETQ. The CDR3 is 15 amino acids. V was pared by 4 bases and J by 6 bases, with 10 bases of the junction left unmatched. CDR3 DNA: TGCGCCAGCAGCGCGGGGACAGGCCGCGGGGATACGCAGTATTTT. Translating it yields CASSAGTGRGDTQYF.

This clone was detected a few times. The chain links TRBV28 to TRBJ2-7; 8 bases agree with TRBD2. J was trimmed by 2 bases and V by 5 bases; bases with no gene match: 5. Per germline, CDR1 MDHEN and CDR2 SYDVKM. The CDR3 loop spans 14 amino acids. The CDR3 here is CASSKTSVPYEQYF. In nucleotides, the CDR3 is TGTGCCAGCAGTAAGACTAGCGTGCCCTACGAGCAGTACTTC. The whole variable domain, filled in from reference TRBV28 and TRBJ2-7, reads DVKVTQSSRYLVKRTGEKVFLECVQDMDHENMFWYRQDPGLGLRLIYFSYDVKMKEKGDIPEGYSVSREKKERFSLILESASTNQTSMYLCASSKTSVPYEQYFGPGTRLTVT.

This chain uses TRBV2 with TRBJ1-2; 7 bases map to TRBD1. In germline, CDR1 is SNHLY, CDR2 FYNNEI. This CDR3 contains 15 residues. Germline trimming cut 3 bases from V and 4 bases from J; bases unmatched to any gene: 8. In nucleotides, the CDR3 is TGTGCCAGCAGTGAGAGACTGGACAGGCTCTATGGCTACACCTTC. Protein: CASSERLDRLYGYTF.

The rearrangement uses TRBV2 and TRBJ2-1, with D possibly being TRBD2 (5 bases). CDR1 is SNHLY, CDR2 FYNNEI, per germline. V was cut by 2 bases and J by 10 bases, with 12 bases left in between. The CDR3 has 13 amino acids. The CDR3 bases are TGTGCCAGCAGTGAACTTTGGAGAGGGGAGCAGTTCTTC. This sequence encodes CASSELWRGEQFF.

V gene TRBV2 combines with J gene TRBJ2-3; no definite D call. The CDR3 loop spans 14 amino acids. V lost 3 bases to trimming and J lost 0 bases, with 7 bases between them. The V gene's germline CDR1 is SNHLY and CDR2 FYNNEI. The CDR3 DNA reads as TGTGCCAGCAGTGATCTCACTAGCACAGATACGCAGTATTTT. Translating gives CASSDLTSTDTQYF.

J is TRBJ1-6 and V is TRBV30; the D gene is possibly TRBD1 (5 bases). V lost 1 base, J lost 7 bases, and 14 bases lay in between. Germline V lookup: CDR1 GTSNPN, CDR2 SVGIG (reference sequence). This CDR3 has 15 residues. CDR3 in amino acids: CAWSETQGGNSPLHF. CDR3 DNA: TGTGCCTGGAGTGAGACCCAGGGAGGGAATTCACCCCTCCACTTT.

This clone has more than one count but fewer than ten. This chain joins TRBV27 and TRBJ1-5; TRBD1 matches 10 bases. Looked up from germline, CDR1 is MNHEY and CDR2 is SMNVEV (reference sequence). The CDR3 runs to 14 residues. The junction had 5 bases not matched to a gene; V was cut back by 6 bases and J by 6 bases. The CDR3 here is CASSADRGRQPQHF. In DNA, the CDR3 is TGTGCCAGCAGCGCCGACAGGGGGCGTCAGCCCCAGCATTTT.

CDR3 sequence: CASSYGQEAFF. The CDR3 DNA is TGTGCCAGCAGTTACGGACAGGAAGCTTTCTTT. The chain carries TRBV6-5 and TRBJ1-1, with D possibly being TRBD1 (6 bases). The V end was cut by 2 bases, the J end by 8 bases, with 6 bases between. Germline values: CDR1 MNHEY, CDR2 SVGAGI. The CDR3 has 11 amino acids.

This clone was observed a handful of times. This sequence joins TRBV7-9 and TRBJ2-7; perhaps TRBD1 as D (5 bases). The CDR3 spans 13 residues. V dropped 4 bases and J dropped 2 bases, with 9 bases sitting between them. Germline CDR1 SEHNR, CDR2 FQNEAQ (reference sequence). The CDR3 bases are TGTGCCAGCAGCTCCGACAGTACCTACGAGCAGTACTTC. Protein sequence: CASSSDSTYEQYF.

V is TRBV9 and J is TRBJ2-5; TRBD1 agrees at 7 bases. Germline loops: CDR1 SGDLS, CDR2 YYNGEE. J lost 2 bases, V lost 2 bases, and 6 bases had no gene match. The CDR3 consists of 15 residues. The CDR3 region is CASSVATGAQETQYF. CDR3 nucleotide sequence: TGTGCCAGCAGCGTGGCCACAGGGGCGCAAGAGACCCAGTACTTC.

The chain couples TRBV6-5 to TRBJ1-1; weak D call: TRBD1 (5 bases). Germline CDR1 MNHEY, CDR2 SVGAGI. V dropped 6 bases and J dropped 1 base, with 12 bases sitting between them. The CDR3 loop spans 14 amino acids. This CDR3 reads CASSPLRGNTEAFF. The CDR3 nucleotides read TGTGCCAGCAGCCCTTTAAGGGGGAACACTGAAGCTTTCTTT.

The chain couples TRBV19 to TRBJ2-2; TRBD1 might be the D (5 bases). The V and J ends lost 6 bases and 9 bases respectively, with 8 bases between them. CDR3 size: 11 residues. Germline CDR1 is LNHDA and CDR2 is SQIVND (reference sequence). The CDR3 sequence is CASRGLRELFF. In DNA form, the CDR3 reads TGTGCCAGTAGGGGGCTCCGGGAGCTGTTTTTT.

V gene TRBV19 combines with J gene TRBJ2-6; 9 bases agree with TRBD1. V trimming: 5 bases; J trimming: 3 bases; junction bases outside the gene matches: 5. The CDR3 loop spans 16 amino acids. Germline-derived CDR1 and CDR2 are LNHDA and SQIVND (reference sequence). The CDR3 bases are TGTGCCAGTAGTGGACAGGGGTCGAGTGGGGCCAACGTCCTGACTTTC. It codes for CASSGQGSSGANVLTF.

V gene TRBV14 combines with J gene TRBJ1-1; D unresolved. Germline V gives CDR1 SGHDN, CDR2 FVKESK. The germline V and J ends were trimmed by 1 base and 1 base, with 7 bases remaining between them. The CDR3 totals 14 residues. CDR3 amino acids: CASSQAEKNTEAFF. As DNA, the CDR3 is TGTGCCAGCAGCCAAGCCGAGAAGAACACTGAAGCTTTCTTT.

This clone was detected only a few times. One end of the junction does not line up with germline, which may come from a read error. This rearrangement joins TRBV2 to TRBJ1-2; possibly TRBD1 for D (5 bases). This CDR3 is 12 amino acids long. CDR1 and CDR2 from the germline V gene are SNHLY and FYNNEI. The CDR3 region is CAGRDSLYGYTF. The CDR3 DNA is TGTGCCGGCAGGGACTCCCTCTATGGCTACACCTTC.

The chain links TRBV6-6 to TRBJ1-5, with D perhaps TRBD1 (6 bases). The CDR3 spans 16 residues. Between the trimmed V and J ends, which lost 6 bases and 1 base, there was a span of 16 bases. The germline V gene has CDR1 MNHNY and CDR2 SVGAGI (reference sequence). The chain's CDR3 is CASSGGARESNQPQHF. CDR3 DNA sequence: TGTGCCAGCAGCGGGGGGGCCAGAGAGAGCAATCAGCCCCAGCATTTT.

The chain has TRBV6-5 and TRBJ2-7; possible D gene TRBD2, 6 bases. Between the trimmed V and J ends, which lost 2 bases and 4 bases, there was a span of 15 bases. The CDR3 is 15 residues long. Germline V gene sequence: CDR1 MNHEY, CDR2 SVGAGI. The CDR3 DNA reads TGTGCCAGCAGTTACAATGGGGGAGGAGTATACGAGCAGTACTTC. Protein sequence: CASSYNGGGVYEQYF.

This chain uses TRBV11-2 with TRBJ2-3, with TRBD1 as a possible D gene (5 bases). Trimming took 1 base from V and 1 from J, leaving 12 bases between them. CDR3 length equals 16 residues. The V gene's germline CDR1 is SGHAT and CDR2 FQNNGV. CDR3 sequence: CASSLGGAVGTDTQYF. CDR3 coding DNA: TGTGCCAGCAGCTTAGGTGGGGCGGTGGGCACAGATACGCAGTATTTT.

The rearrangement uses TRBV30 and TRBJ2-5; D gene ambiguous. CDR3 size: 13 residues. V lost 2 bases and J 2 bases, leaving 9 bases between the germline ends. Germline V gives CDR1 GTSNPN, CDR2 SVGIG (reference sequence). This CDR3 is CAWSSLRQETQYF. CDR3 nucleotide sequence: TGTGCCTGGAGTTCACTTCGTCAAGAGACCCAGTACTTC.

The V call is TRBV28, the J call TRBJ2-7; the match to TRBD2 covers 7 bases. CDR3 length equals 14 residues. CDR1 and CDR2 from the germline V gene are MDHEN and SYDVKM. The V and J ends lost 5 bases and 2 bases, in that order; junction bases with no gene match: 6. CDR3 in DNA: TGTGCCAGCAGTATGAGCGGGAACGCCTACGAGCAGTACTTC. Protein sequence: CASSMSGNAYEQYF.

Only a few counts were recorded for this clone. The chain employs TRBV11-2 and TRBJ2-3; 8 positions match TRBD2. Looked up from germline, CDR1 is SGHAT and CDR2 is FQNNGV. This CDR3 is 16 amino acids long. V was pared by 1 base and J by 2 bases, with 5 bases of the junction left unmatched. In DNA form, the CDR3 reads TGTGCCAGCAGCTTAGTCGGGGGGGCACCCACAGATACGCAGTATTTT. Amino acids: CASSLVGGAPTDTQYF.

The genes are TRBV2 and TRBJ2-2; 9 nucleotides line up with TRBD2. V was clipped by 5 bases and J by 5 bases; unmatched bases: 6. This CDR3 contains 15 residues. The germline V gene encodes CDR1 SNHLY and CDR2 FYNNEI. The CDR3, as DNA: TGTGCCAGCAGTACTAGCGGGTGGGGAACCGGGGAGCTGTTTTTT. Translating gives CASSTSGWGTGELFF.

The CDR3 loop is CASSSLAGGKDEQFF. The CDR3 DNA follows: TGTGCCAGTAGTTCGCTAGCGGGAGGGAAGGATGAGCAGTTCTTC. The chain recombines TRBV19 with TRBJ2-1; 12 bases line up with TRBD2. This CDR3 has 15 amino acids. The germline gives CDR1 LNHDA, CDR2 SQIVND (reference sequence). V dropped 5 bases and J dropped 8; count of bases not matched to a gene: 7.

This clone has only a few counts. The rearrangement uses TRBV28 and TRBJ1-6; 9 bases match TRBD1. In germline, CDR1 is MDHEN, CDR2 SYDVKM. The CDR3 contains 13 residues. The ends lost 8 bases at V and 9 bases at J; junction bases unmatched: 5. In DNA form, the CDR3 reads TGTGCCAGCGGGACAGGGTCTCGTTCACCCCTCCACTTT. Residues: CASGTGSRSPLHF.

V gene TRBV9 combines with J gene TRBJ2-7; TRBD2 matches at 7 bases. CDR3 size: 14 residues. Germline V gene lookup returns CDR1 SGDLS and CDR2 YYNGEE. V gave up 0 bases and J gave up 2 bases; unmatched junction bases: 2. This chain's CDR3 is CASSVGAGAYEQYF. DNA of the CDR3: TGTGCCAGCAGCGTAGGGGCGGGAGCCTACGAGCAGTACTTC.

This clone counts as large (0.1 to 1%). The chain carries TRBV6-4 and TRBJ2-3, with 7 bases aligning to TRBD2. Germline CDR1 and CDR2: MRHNA and SNTAGT. V trimming: 3 bases; J trimming: 6 bases; junction bases outside the gene matches: 9. The CDR3 extends over 15 amino acids. CDR3 amino acids: CASSEITGGADTQYF. DNA of the CDR3: TGTGCCAGCAGTGAAATTACGGGGGGTGCGGATACGCAGTATTTT.

The chain links TRBV5-5 to TRBJ2-7; 8 nucleotides match TRBD2. The J segment lost 0 bases and the V segment lost 4 bases, leaving 15 bases of the junction unmatched. Per the germline V gene, CDR1 is SGHKS and CDR2 is YYEKEE (reference sequence). The CDR3 is 18 amino acids. CDR3 nucleotide sequence: TGTGCCAGCAGCCTAAGGGATTTAGCGGGATACCCCTCCTACGAGCAGTACTTC. Its protein product is CASSLRDLAGYPSYEQYF.

Here the CDR3 reads CASIRLGTRNTEAFF. The CDR3 DNA is TGTGCCAGCATCAGACTCGGGACAAGGAACACTGAAGCTTTCTTT. V is TRBV6-5 and J is TRBJ1-1; perhaps TRBD1 as D (6 bases). The ends were cut back, 7 bases at V and 1 base at J, with 16 bases in the middle. This CDR3 is built from 15 residues. Germline-derived CDR1 and CDR2 are MNHEY and SVGAGI.